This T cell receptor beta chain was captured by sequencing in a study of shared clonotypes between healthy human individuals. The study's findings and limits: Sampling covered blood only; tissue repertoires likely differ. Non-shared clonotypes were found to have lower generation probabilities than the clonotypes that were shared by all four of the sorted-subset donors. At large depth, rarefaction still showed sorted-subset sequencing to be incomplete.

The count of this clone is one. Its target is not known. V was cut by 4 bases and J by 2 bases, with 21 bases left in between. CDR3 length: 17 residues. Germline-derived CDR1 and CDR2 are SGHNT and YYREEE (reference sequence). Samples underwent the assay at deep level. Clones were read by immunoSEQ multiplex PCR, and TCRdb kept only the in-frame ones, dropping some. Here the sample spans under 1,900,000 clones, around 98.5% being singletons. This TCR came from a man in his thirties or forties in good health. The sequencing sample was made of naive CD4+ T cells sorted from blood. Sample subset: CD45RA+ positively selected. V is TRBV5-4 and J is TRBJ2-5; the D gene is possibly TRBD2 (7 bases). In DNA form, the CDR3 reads TGTGCCAGCAGCCCCCCCACCGGGGGGCTGAGTCAAGAGACCCAGTACTTC. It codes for CASSPPTGGLSQETQYF.